This is a list of T cell receptor beta chains from one sample in a study of early stage breast cancer tumors. The protocol was immunoSEQ multiplex PCR, while the TCRdb copy is restricted to in-frame clones and leaves out a portion. Here the sample spans 44,000 or so clones, about 80% being singletons. Sequencing was carried out using blood. The receptor source for this set is a person aged 50 to 59 with breast cancer. Both conserved end residues are trimmed from each CDR3.

>TRBV4-3|TRBJ2-1
ASSALAGRTNEQF
>TRBV7-8|TRBJ2-3
ASSPQGGARTDTQY
>TRBV5-1|TRBJ2-4
ASSLGLAGAWGNIQY
>TRBV9|TRBJ1-1
ASSVARNTEAF
>TRBV7-2|TRBJ2-3
ASSIGGRQSDTQY
>TRBV19|TRBJ2-1
ASSIETAGYNEQF
>TRBV13|TRBJ2-5
ASSLRLRVGETQY
>TRBV19|TRBJ2-1
ASRTGGAYNEQF
>TRBV27|TRBJ1-1
ASRTVSEAF
>TRBV19|TRBJ2-3
ASRPGQGADTQY
>TRBV30|TRBJ1-4
AWSTHSTGEKLF
>TRBV2|TRBJ1-5
ASSKDRGSNQPQH
>TRBV28|TRBJ2-1
ASRPSTSGGVSSYNEQF
>TRBV18|TRBJ2-5
ASSPGPRAQY
>TRBV7-2|TRBJ1-2
ASSSSLGGYT
>TRBV25-1|TRBJ1-1
ASSSQNTEAF
>TRBV6-5|TRBJ2-7
ASSLGGRGSYEQY
>TRBV4-3|TRBJ2-1
ASSQDVRHGEQF
>TRBV18|TRBJ1-5
ASSPNSREQPQH
>TRBV6-5|TRBJ1-3
ASSYTHLRTNTIY
>TRBV18|TRBJ1-3
ASSASQGAFGNTIY
>TRBV7-2|TRBJ2-2
AGGGLNTGELF
>TRBV7-2|TRBJ2-3
ASSRRSEDTQY
>TRBV2|TRBJ1-5
ASSEDGQPYQPQH
>TRBV23-1|TRBJ2-6
ASSQYAGARTGANVLT
>TRBV12-5|TRBJ1-3
ASGLVGLISGNTIY
>TRBV18|TRBJ2-7
ASSPRQGAYEQY
>TRBV6-5|TRBJ2-2
ASSYSRGTRPGELF
>TRBV7-2|TRBJ2-3
ASSLLGQGASDTQY
>TRBV9|TRBJ2-5
ASSVGTGVAGETQY
>TRBV18|TRBJ2-5
ASSPPSGGQETQY
>TRBV27|TRBJ2-2
ASSFGTGELF
>TRBV5-1|TRBJ2-5
ASSLGQYEGKETQY
>TRBV7-6|TRBJ2-5
ASSRTETQY
>TRBV6-4|TRBJ1-6
ASSREDSDNSPLH
>TRBV2|TRBJ2-3
ASSSGTGASDTQY
>TRBV5-5|TRBJ1-5
ASSLSSPGSNQPQH
>TRBV2|TRBJ1-2
ASSETGYGYT
>TRBV10-3|TRBJ2-7
AISPGLALPEQY
>TRBV7-3|TRBJ1-2
ASSRGAAFGYT
>TRBV2|TRBJ2-2
ASNPGSNTGELF
>TRBV5-5|TRBJ2-5
ASSLEWWLRGGETQY
>TRBV7-2|TRBJ2-1
ASSLGLAGRNEQF
>TRBV9|TRBJ2-2
ASSVQGSTGELF
>TRBV2|TRBJ2-7
ASTWTFIYEQY
>TRBV19|TRBJ1-5
ASTGGLGGNQPQH
>TRBV30|TRBJ1-5
AWSAEGGARQPQH
>TRBV11-2|TRBJ2-1
ASSLDGSPYNEQF
>TRBV11-2|TRBJ1-3
ASSKEGYSGNTIY
>TRBV12-5|TRBJ2-2
ASGLFLESNTGELF
>TRBV9|TRBJ2-3
ASSVWEGRTDTQY
>TRBV27|TRBJ2-1
ASRRGGAYNEQF
>TRBV2|TRBJ2-1
ASKGLGYNEQF
>TRBV4-1|TRBJ2-7
ASSQDVRGGTSLRIGQEQY
>TRBV28|TRBJ1-2
ASSLPPAGGDGYT
>TRBV5-4|TRBJ2-7
ASSTPGTGGAGEQY
>TRBV11-2|TRBJ1-4
ASSFSGNEKLF
>TRBV27|TRBJ2-3
ASSLASWSTDTQY